One and the same sample provided the 31 T cell receptor beta chains below, sequenced in a study of radiation and T cells in renal cell carcinoma. Sequencing used immunoSEQ multiplex PCR; TCRdb keeps in-frame clones, though not all of them. Among around 60,000 clones listed, around three quarters were seen once. Time point defined: blood 2 weeks post-SBRT. The treatment here: 15 Gy SBRT to primary tumor, nephrectomy 4 weeks later. Sequences were derived from blood, sampled from a patient whose treatment included radiotherapy and nephrectomy. The receptors here all came from a man between 60 and 75 years old with renal cell carcinoma.

The chain has TRBV19 and TRBJ1-2; D possibly corresponds to TRBD1 (6 bases). The CDR3 is 18 amino acids. V dropped 7 bases and J dropped 2 bases, with 26 bases sitting between them. Looked up from germline, CDR1 is LNHDA and CDR2 is SQIVND (reference sequence). The CDR3 DNA reads as TGTGCCAGTATCCCCAGAGGGCCGGTGGGAAGGGGGAACTATGGCTACACCTTC. It yields the protein CASIPRGPVGRGNYGYTF. Together with reference TRBV19 and TRBJ1-2, the CDR3 gives the full variable domain: DGGITQSPKYLFRKEGQNVTLSCEQNLNHDAMYWYRQDPGQGLRLIYYSQIVNDFQKGDIAEGYSVSREKKESFPLTVTSAQKNPTAFYLCASIPRGPVGRGNYGYTFGSGTRLTVV.

V usage is TRBV29-1 and J usage is TRBJ1-4, with D uncertain. V lost 3 bases to trimming and J lost 7 bases, with 6 bases between them. The CDR3 is 11 amino acids. Per germline, CDR1 SQVTM and CDR2 ANQGSEA. The CDR3 here is CSVDGGEKLFF. The DNA for the CDR3 is TGCAGCGTTGACGGAGGTGAAAAACTGTTTTTT.

The chain carries TRBV5-1 and TRBJ2-2, with D possibly being TRBD1 (5 bases). The CDR3 is 15 amino acids. V lost 2 bases and J lost 0, with 8 bases in between. CDR1 SGHRS and CDR2 YFSETQ come from the germline V gene. The CDR3 spells CASSLQAPNTGELFF. Written as DNA, the CDR3 is TGCGCCAGCAGCTTACAGGCGCCGAACACCGGGGAGCTGTTTTTT.

This clone appeared a single time. The CDR3 spells CASSLFPGQGTGELFF. The CDR3 DNA reads TGCGCCAGCAGCTTGTTCCCGGGACAGGGCACCGGGGAGCTGTTTTTT. The genes are TRBV5-1 and TRBJ2-2, with 9 bases identical to TRBD1. The V gene's germline CDR1 is SGHRS and CDR2 YFSETQ. Trimming at V came to 1 base and at J to 4 bases, leaving 5 bases not matched to a gene. The CDR3 is 16 amino acids.

The J gene is TRBJ2-5, the V gene TRBV11-3; no definite D call. Germline loops: CDR1 SGHNT, CDR2 YENEEA. V was pared by 4 bases and J by 4 bases, with 7 bases between. The CDR3 is 12 residues long. DNA for the CDR3: TGTGCCAGCAGCTCTGTGGGAGAGACCCAGTACTTC. Translation gives CASSSVGETQYF.

The gene calls are TRBV5-8 and TRBJ1-3, with D unresolved. The CDR3 covers 12 residues. The V and J ends lost 2 bases and 4 bases respectively, with 4 bases between them. Germline CDR1 is SGHTS and CDR2 is YDEGEE. CDR3 protein: CASSFMGNTIYF. As DNA, the CDR3 is TGTGCCAGCAGCTTCATGGGAAACACCATATATTTT.

The chain is built from TRBV30 and TRBJ1-1; D is ambiguous. This CDR3 is 11 amino acids long. V lost 5 bases and J lost 8, with 12 bases in between. Germline V gene lookup returns CDR1 GTSNPN and CDR2 SVGIG (reference sequence). The CDR3 sequence: CAWGLSEEAFF. The CDR3, as DNA: TGTGCCTGGGGACTATCAGAAGAAGCTTTCTTT.

As regards this clone: One end of the junction fails to match germline, which may point to a read error. V usage is TRBV18 and J usage is TRBJ1-1; possible D gene TRBD1, 5 bases. Germline CDR1 reads KGHSH; CDR2 reads LQKENI. This CDR3 region has 16 residues. This CDR3 is CAGSPPTAPMNTEAFF. The CDR3 region has the DNA TGTGCCGGCTCACCACCGACAGCACCTATGAACACTGAAGCTTTCTTT.

This clone was observed once. J is TRBJ2-7 and V is TRBV5-6; either TRBD1 or TRBD2 may fit D (6 bases each). Germline V CDR1 and CDR2: SGHDT, YYEEEE. The CDR3 sequence is 13 residues long. V was clipped by 3 bases and J by 3 bases, with 10 bases between them. In DNA, the CDR3 is TGTGCCAGCAGCTGGGGGGCTGACTACGAGCAGTACTTC. Residues: CASSWGADYEQYF.

The CDR3 is CASSLTSILPGSYNEQFF. The CDR3 DNA is TGTGCCAGCAGCTTGACTAGCATTCTGCCGGGCTCCTACAATGAGCAGTTCTTC. V is TRBV7-9 and J is TRBJ2-1; 7 bases align to TRBD2. The V segment lost 3 bases and the J segment 0 bases; nucleotides outside the gene matches: 11. Germline CDR1 reads SEHNR; CDR2 reads FQNEAQ (reference sequence). The CDR3 loop spans 18 amino acids.

This sequence joins TRBV6-5 and TRBJ2-1, with TRBD1 identical over 8 bases. From germline, CDR1 is MNHEY and CDR2 SVGAGI. The CDR3 length is 16 residues. The ends lost 4 bases at V and 5 bases at J; junction bases unmatched: 10. The CDR3 sequence is CASSSRQGKMNNEQFF. Written as DNA, the CDR3 is TGTGCCAGCAGTTCTCGACAGGGGAAGATGAACAATGAGCAGTTCTTC.

As DNA, the CDR3 is TGTGCCAGCAGCTTGGGGTTTGGGGAAAAACTGTTTTTT. Its protein product is CASSLGFGEKLFF. The J gene is TRBJ1-4, the V gene TRBV7-2; no definite D call. Germline V lookup: CDR1 SGHTA, CDR2 FQGNSA. The CDR3 has 13 residues. Trimming cost V 3 bases and J 8 bases, with 10 bases left between them. Complete variable domain (other parts from reference TRBV7-2 and TRBJ1-4): GAGVSQSPSNKVTEKGKDVELRCDPISGHTALYWYRQSLGQGLEFLIYFQGNSAPDKSGLPSDRFSAERTGGSVSTLTIQRTQQEDSAVYLCASSLGFGEKLFFGSGTQLSVL.

This chain uses TRBV4-1 with TRBJ2-1, with 11 positions matching TRBD2. The V gene's germline CDR1 is MGHRA and CDR2 YSYEKL. With 0 bases clipped from V and 7 bases from J, the junction kept 8 bases outside the gene matches. The length of the CDR3 is 17 residues. The CDR3 is CASSQDQRLAGSNEQFF. In DNA, the CDR3 is TGCGCCAGCAGCCAAGATCAGAGACTAGCGGGAAGTAATGAGCAGTTCTTC.

The chain has TRBV9 and TRBJ2-5; either TRBD1 or TRBD2 may supply D (6 bases each). There are 15 residues in the CDR3. The V gene lost 4 bases and the J gene lost 3 bases, with 16 bases spanning the gap. Germline values: CDR1 SGDLS, CDR2 YYNGEE. The CDR3 sequence is CASSTWGRGKETQYF. CDR3 in DNA: TGTGCCAGCAGCACCTGGGGGCGGGGAAAAGAGACCCAGTACTTC.

This clone appeared a few times. J is TRBJ2-1 and V is TRBV30, with a tentative D call TRBD1 (5 bases). The CDR3 runs 13 residues. The germline CDR1 and CDR2 sequences are GTSNPN and SVGIG (reference sequence). The V end lost 2 bases, the J end lost 2 bases, and 7 bases lay between the germline ends. The CDR3 bases are TGTGCCTGGAGTACAGGAGCCTACAATGAGCAGTTCTTC. Translating gives CAWSTGAYNEQFF. The variable domain in full, completed from reference TRBV30 and TRBJ2-1, reads SQTIHQWPATLVQPVGSPLSLECTVEGTSNPNLYWYRQAAGRGLQLLFYSVGIGQISSEVPQNLSASRPQDRQFILSSKKLLLSDSGFYLCAWSTGAYNEQFFGPGTRLTVL.

This chain links TRBV5-1 with TRBJ2-7, with 7 bases lining up with TRBD2. The CDR3 extends over 14 amino acids. Unmatched junction bases numbered 6, after V lost 5 bases and J lost 1 base. CDR1 SGHRS and CDR2 YFSETQ come from the germline V gene. The CDR3 loop reads CASRLRGNSYEQYF. The CDR3 DNA sequence: TGCGCCAGCAGGTTGCGGGGGAATTCCTACGAGCAGTACTTC.

The chain links TRBV28 to TRBJ1-1; D remains ambiguous. The CDR3 loop spans 12 amino acids. V lost 10 bases and J lost 1, with 10 bases in between. Per the germline V gene, CDR1 is MDHEN and CDR2 is SYDVKM. The CDR3 DNA reads as TGTGCCATCGGCTCAGGGAACACTGAAGCTTTCTTT. This gives the protein CAIGSGNTEAFF.

This clone was found once. V usage is TRBV7-2 and J usage is TRBJ1-1, with 7 bases that match TRBD1. The CDR3 loop spans 15 amino acids. Germline-derived CDR1 and CDR2 are SGHTA and FQGNSA. V was clipped by 4 bases and J by 1 base; unmatched bases: 6. CDR3 nucleotide sequence: TGTGCCAGCAGCTCAAGACAGGGCCGGAACACTGAAGCTTTCTTT. This translates into CASSSRQGRNTEAFF.

The chain recombines TRBV19 with TRBJ2-7; TRBD1 agrees at 7 bases. Germline V gene lookup returns CDR1 LNHDA and CDR2 SQIVND (reference sequence). The V and J ends lost 7 bases and 0 bases, in that order; junction bases with no gene match: 3. This CDR3 is built from 13 residues. The CDR3 region has the DNA TGTGCCAGTACACAGGGGTCCTCCTACGAGCAGTACTTC. Its translation is CASTQGSSYEQYF.

The chain uses TRBV15 and TRBJ2-5; 14 positions agree with TRBD2. The CDR3 is 19 amino acids. Germline CDR1 is LNHNV and CDR2 is YYDKDF (reference sequence). With V trimmed by 3 bases and J by 5 bases, 14 bases remained unmatched. The CDR3 nucleotides are TGTGCCACCAGCAGGAACCGAGCCGGGACTAGCGGGAGTTGGGAGACCCAGTACTTC. Translating gives CATSRNRAGTSGSWETQYF.

The J gene is TRBJ2-5, the V gene TRBV20-1, with D uncertain. The CDR3 loop spans 10 amino acids. Trimming stripped 6 bases from V and 5 bases from J, with 7 bases between. Germline V gene lookup returns CDR1 DFQATT and CDR2 SNEGSKA (reference sequence). Here the CDR3 DNA reads TGCAGTGCCGGGCTGGAGACCCAGTACTTC. Protein product: CSAGLETQYF.

V is TRBV7-9 and J is TRBJ1-2; 8 nucleotides agree with TRBD1. Germline lookup yields CDR1 SEHNR and CDR2 FQNEAQ (reference sequence). Trimming cost V 5 bases and J 6 bases; bases outside gene matches: 11. The CDR3 loop spans 15 amino acids. The CDR3 DNA reads TGTGCCAGCAGCCTAGGACAGGGAGATACTGATGGCTACACCTTC. Its protein is CASSLGQGDTDGYTF.

The chain uses TRBV6-7 and TRBJ2-7; possible D gene TRBD2, 6 bases. TRBV6-7 belongs to the ORF category, with a function that is uncertain. CDR3 size: 13 residues. V lost 8 bases, J lost 9 bases, and 20 bases lay in between. The DNA of the CDR3 is TGTGCCAGCTATAGCGGAGGGCCTCGGGTGCAGTACGTC. This encodes CASYSGGPRVQYV.

The gene calls are TRBV7-2 and TRBJ2-7, with 12 bases fitting TRBD1. J was trimmed by 4 bases and V by 3 bases; bases with no gene match: 4. The CDR3 has 15 residues. CDR1 SGHTA and CDR2 FQGNSA come from the germline V gene. The CDR3 here is CASSFGTGGLYEQYF. The CDR3 DNA sequence: TGTGCCAGCAGCTTTGGGACAGGGGGCTTGTACGAGCAGTACTTC.

The chain uses TRBV6-5 and TRBJ1-2; D is uncertain. Between the trimmed V and J ends, which lost 4 bases and 8 bases, there was a span of 11 bases. The CDR3 spans 12 residues. Germline V gene data show CDR1 as MNHEY and CDR2 as SVGAGI. CDR3 sequence (DNA): TGTGCCAGCAGTTCCCTGGATCGGGGCTACACCTTC. Protein sequence: CASSSLDRGYTF.

V gene TRBV5-4 combines with J gene TRBJ2-6; tentative D call: TRBD2 (6 bases). Germline-derived CDR1 and CDR2 are SGHNT and YYREEE (reference sequence). The length of the CDR3 is 18 residues. V was shortened by 4 bases and J by 1 base, with 18 bases between the two germline ends. The CDR3: CASSPGLGVRSGANVLTF. The CDR3 DNA follows: TGTGCCAGCAGCCCGGGACTGGGAGTCCGTTCTGGGGCCAACGTCCTGACTTTC.

This chain connects TRBV29-1 to TRBJ2-3; 13 bases map to TRBD2. Germline CDR1 is SQVTM and CDR2 is ANQGSEA. With V trimmed by 1 base and J by 3 bases, 10 bases remained unmatched. This CDR3 has 18 residues. The DNA for the CDR3 is TGCAGCGTTGAAGCCATCGGGACTAGCGGGATAGGAACAGATACGCAGTATTTT. Translated: CSVEAIGTSGIGTDTQYF.

The rearrangement uses TRBV9 and TRBJ2-7; 8 bases are shared with TRBD2. CDR3 length equals 16 residues. Germline V gives CDR1 SGDLS, CDR2 YYNGEE. J lost 3 bases, V lost 4 bases, and 12 bases had no gene match. The CDR3 nucleotides read TGTGCCAGCAGCCCTCGGTGGCGGGAGGCTGGCTACGAGCAGTACTTC. This sequence encodes CASSPRWREAGYEQYF.

The genes are TRBV19 and TRBJ1-5; tentative D call: TRBD1 (5 bases). V lost 1 base and J 3 bases, leaving 10 bases between the germline ends. This CDR3 comprises 15 residues. Per germline, CDR1 LNHDA and CDR2 SQIVND (reference sequence). The CDR3 loop is CASSIGEGNNQPQHF. The CDR3 coding sequence is TGTGCCAGTAGTATAGGAGAGGGGAACAATCAGCCCCAGCATTTT.

The genes are TRBV9 and TRBJ2-1; 7 bases are a match to TRBD1. From germline, CDR1 is SGDLS and CDR2 YYNGEE. V lost 4 bases and J lost 4; bases outside the gene matches: 11. The CDR3 extends over 16 amino acids. The CDR3 DNA reads TGTGCCAGCAGCCCCCGGACAGGACAAATTTACAATGAGCAGTTCTTC. This encodes CASSPRTGQIYNEQFF.

The chain is built from TRBV5-4 and TRBJ2-7, with D possibly being TRBD1 (5 bases). Germline V gives CDR1 SGHNT, CDR2 YYREEE (reference sequence). The V gene lost 3 bases and the J gene lost 2 bases, with 21 bases spanning the gap. The CDR3 consists of 17 residues. CDR3 in amino acids: CASSSGRVGASAYEQYF. The CDR3 coding sequence is TGTGCCAGCAGCTCAGGCAGGGTTGGAGCGTCAGCCTACGAGCAGTACTTC. Looking up the rest from reference TRBV5-4 and TRBJ2-7 gives the full variable domain: ETGVTQSPTHLIKTRGQQVTLRCSSQSGHNTVSWYQQALGQGPQFIFQYYREEENGRGNFPPRFSGLQFPNYSSELNVNALELDDSALYLCASSSGRVGASAYEQYFGPGTRLTVT.